The 22 T cell receptor beta chains listed next were all sequenced from one sample in a study of radiation and T cells in renal cell carcinoma. Sequenced by immunoSEQ multiplex PCR; TCRdb stores in-frame clones only, minus some. There are 120,000 or so clones in the sample; roughly 77% occur only once, and about 1.9% lies in the top ten. Time point described: blood 2 weeks post-SBRT. The treatment was: 15 Gy SBRT to primary tumor, nephrectomy 4 weeks later. The sample here was blood, taken from a patient whose treatment included radiotherapy and nephrectomy. The receptors originated from a woman between 55 and 75 years old with renal cell carcinoma.

The chain links TRBV5-1 to TRBJ2-1, with 10 positions matching TRBD2. Germline V gene lookup returns CDR1 SGHRS and CDR2 YFSETQ. V lost 4 bases and J lost 8; bases outside the gene matches: 9. CDR3 size: 15 residues. The CDR3 nucleotides read TGCGCCAGCAGCCCTCCTAGCGGGAGAGGGGATGAGCAGTTCTTC. Translation: CASSPPSGRGDEQFF.

The rearrangement links TRBV30 to TRBJ1-5; unclear D gene. Germline V lookup: CDR1 GTSNPN, CDR2 SVGIG (reference sequence). Trimming shortened V by 0 bases and J by 7 bases, and 10 bases separated the two germline ends. This CDR3 is 13 amino acids long. The CDR3 region is CAWSVPDHQPQHF. The CDR3 nucleotides are TGTGCCTGGAGTGTACCCGATCACCAGCCCCAGCATTTT.

The chain is built from TRBV6-5 and TRBJ1-2; 7 nucleotides match TRBD1. This CDR3 region has 15 residues. The J segment lost 3 bases and the V segment lost 2 bases, leaving 6 bases of the junction unmatched. Germline lookup yields CDR1 MNHEY and CDR2 SVGAGI. CDR3 sequence reads: CASSYTHTGDYGYTF. In DNA form, the CDR3 reads TGTGCCAGCAGTTACACCCATACAGGGGACTATGGCTACACCTTC.

This sequence joins TRBV7-9 and TRBJ1-1, with D possibly being TRBD1 (5 bases). CDR3 size: 12 residues. Germline CDR1 and CDR2: SEHNR and FQNEAQ (reference sequence). The V gene lost 4 bases and the J gene lost 5 bases, with 8 bases spanning the gap. The CDR3 protein is CASSWGETEAFF. The CDR3 bases are TGTGCCAGCAGCTGGGGGGAAACTGAAGCTTTCTTT. The full variable domain, in which reference TRBV7-9 and TRBJ1-1 provide the parts outside the CDR3, is DTGVSQNPRHKITKRGQNVTFRCDPISEHNRLYWYRQTLGQGPEFLTYFQNEAQLEKSRLLSDRFSAERPKGSFSTLEIQRTEQGDSAMYLCASSWGETEAFFGQGTRLTVV.

The chain employs TRBV28 and TRBJ1-2; D unresolved. V was clipped by 3 bases and J by 1 base, with 6 bases between them. The CDR3 runs 13 residues. From germline, CDR1 is MDHEN and CDR2 SYDVKM. The CDR3 DNA follows: TGTGCCAGCAGTTTTTCCGGTAACTATGGCTACACCTTC. It translates to CASSFSGNYGYTF.

The chain uses TRBV6-1 and TRBJ2-1, with TRBD1 identical over 9 bases. The germline V gene encodes CDR1 MNHNS and CDR2 SASEGT. This CDR3 region has 14 residues. Losses at the gene ends were 3 bases for V and 7 bases for J; bases not matched to a gene: 4. CDR3 coding DNA: TGTGCCAGCAGTGAGGTGGACAGGGGAAATGAGCAGTTCTTC. This sequence encodes CASSEVDRGNEQFF.

This chain joins TRBV6-4 and TRBJ1-6; D remains unclear. The germline V gene has CDR1 MRHNA and CDR2 SNTAGT. This CDR3 is 12 amino acids long. Trimming left V 8 bases short and J 7 bases short, with 9 bases between. CDR3 loop: CASGAENSPLHF. In nucleotides, the CDR3 is TGTGCCAGCGGAGCAGAAAATTCACCCCTCCACTTT.

The chain uses TRBV6-6 and TRBJ1-2; TRBD1 is a possible D gene (5 bases). V lost 1 base and J 5 bases, leaving 8 bases between the germline ends. The CDR3 is 13 amino acids. The V gene's germline CDR1 is MNHNY and CDR2 SVGAGI (reference sequence). CDR3 in amino acids: CASSYFGGYGYTF. CDR3 coding DNA: TGTGCCAGCAGTTACTTCGGGGGGTATGGCTACACCTTC.

V gene TRBV7-9 combines with J gene TRBJ1-2, with D possibly TRBD1 on 5 matching bases. Germline-derived CDR1 and CDR2 are SEHNR and FQNEAQ (reference sequence). The CDR3 has 15 amino acids. The V end was cut by 2 bases, the J end by 6 bases, with 16 bases between. CDR3 in amino acids: CASSLSGPRDDGYTF. CDR3 DNA sequence: TGTGCCAGCAGCTTATCCGGGCCCCGGGACGATGGCTACACCTTC.

The chain has TRBV7-2 and TRBJ1-4; D may be TRBD1 (5 bases). Germline CDR1 reads SGHTA; CDR2 reads FQGNSA. With 1 base removed from V and 8 bases from J, the gap between germline ends came to 11 bases. The CDR3 loop spans 14 amino acids. CDR3 DNA: TGTGCCAGCAGCTTAGGGGGGGACCGGGAAAAACTGTTTTTT. This codes for CASSLGGDREKLFF.

The chain carries TRBV6-5 and TRBJ1-5; D is possibly TRBD1 (5 bases). The length of the CDR3 is 13 residues. Germline CDR1 and CDR2: MNHEY and SVGAGI. V shed 6 bases and J shed 3 bases, with 9 bases lying between them. The CDR3 loop is CASREGNNQPQHF. DNA of the CDR3: TGTGCCAGCAGGGAGGGGAACAATCAGCCCCAGCATTTT.

The chain is built from TRBV7-2 and TRBJ2-2, with a possible D match to TRBD2 (5 bases). This CDR3 is built from 15 residues. Germline V lookup: CDR1 SGHTA, CDR2 FQGNSA. V lost 5 bases and J 9 bases, leaving 19 bases between the germline ends. This CDR3 is CASSPLPSRHRELFF. For the CDR3, the DNA is TGTGCCAGCAGCCCCCTACCTAGCAGACACCGGGAGCTGTTTTTT.

This chain uses TRBV7-3 with TRBJ2-2, with 9 bases aligning to TRBD2. The CDR3 is 18 residues long. Losses at the gene ends were 5 bases for V and 4 bases for J; bases not matched to a gene: 14. Germline values: CDR1 SGHTA, CDR2 FQGTGA. The CDR3 region is CASSPTLAGGRSTGELFF. DNA for the CDR3: TGTGCCAGCAGCCCGACTTTGGCGGGGGGGCGGAGCACCGGGGAGCTGTTTTTT. Combining the CDR3 with reference TRBV7-3 and TRBJ2-2 gives the whole variable domain GAGVSQTPSNKVTEKGKYVELRCDPISGHTALYWYRQSLGQGPEFLIYFQGTGAADDSGLPNDRFFAVRPEGSVSTLKIQRTERGDSAVYLCASSPTLAGGRSTGELFFGEGSRLTVL.

The chain employs TRBV9 and TRBJ2-3, with 12 positions matching TRBD2. Trimming took 4 bases from V and 0 from J; bases not matched to a gene: 9. The CDR3 is 18 amino acids. Germline V gene data show CDR1 as SGDLS and CDR2 as YYNGEE. CDR3 coding DNA: TGTGCCAGCAGCCGAGGACTAGCGGGGATATCTAGCACAGATACGCAGTATTTT. Residues: CASSRGLAGISSTDTQYF.

In this sample, this clone turned up a few times. The V and J genes are TRBV7-6 and TRBJ1-3; no definite D call. V was trimmed by 6 bases and J by 4 bases, leaving 4 bases between them. The CDR3 runs 11 residues. The V gene's germline CDR1 is SGHVS and CDR2 FNYEAQ. Here the CDR3 reads CASSGGNTIYF. The CDR3 region has the DNA TGTGCCAGCAGTGGGGGAAACACCATATATTTT.

J is TRBJ1-2 and V is TRBV14; D unresolved. CDR1 is SGHDN, CDR2 FVKESK, per germline. The V end was cut by 0 bases, the J end by 6 bases, with 11 bases between. CDR3 length: 14 residues. CDR3 coding DNA: TGTGCCAGCAGCCAAGATGTTGCAATGGATGGCTACACCTTC. Amino acids: CASSQDVAMDGYTF.

The chain employs TRBV19 and TRBJ1-2; D is perhaps TRBD1 (6 bases). The length of the CDR3 is 15 residues. Germline CDR1 is LNHDA and CDR2 is SQIVND (reference sequence). V dropped 4 bases and J dropped 1 base, with 13 bases sitting between them. The CDR3 DNA reads as TGTGCCAGTAGTAGAGAAGGGGACAATAACTATGGCTACACCTTC. Translation: CASSREGDNNYGYTF.

The genes are TRBV19 and TRBJ2-1; the match to TRBD2 covers 14 bases. V lost 0 bases, J lost 1 base, and 8 bases stayed unmatched. Germline values: CDR1 LNHDA, CDR2 SQIVND (reference sequence). This CDR3 has 20 residues. The CDR3 spells CASSIDSPWTSGRSYNEQFF. CDR3 coding DNA: TGTGCCAGTAGTATAGATTCCCCCTGGACTAGCGGGAGGTCCTACAATGAGCAGTTCTTC. Together with reference TRBV19 and TRBJ2-1, the CDR3 gives the full variable domain: DGGITQSPKYLFRKEGQNVTLSCEQNLNHDAMYWYRQDPGQGLRLIYYSQIVNDFQKGDIAEGYSVSREKKESFPLTVTSAQKNPTAFYLCASSIDSPWTSGRSYNEQFFGPGTRLTVL.

The CDR3 DNA reads as TGTGCCAGCAGTTTTAGCCCGGGGGTAGGGAATGGCTACACCTTC. Encoded protein: CASSFSPGVGNGYTF. This chain connects TRBV28 to TRBJ1-2; tentatively, D is TRBD1 (5 bases). The V end lost 3 bases, the J end lost 6 bases, and 17 bases lay between the germline ends. The CDR3 loop spans 15 amino acids. CDR1 MDHEN and CDR2 SYDVKM come from the germline V gene.

The rearrangement links TRBV5-1 to TRBJ1-3; possibly TRBD1 for D (6 bases). The ends were cut back, 1 base at V and 0 bases at J, with 11 bases in the middle. The germline V gene encodes CDR1 SGHRS and CDR2 YFSETQ. The CDR3 loop spans 16 amino acids. The DNA for the CDR3 is TGCGCCAGCAGCTTGATGGGGGCAAGCTCTGGAAACACCATATATTTT. Translation gives CASSLMGASSGNTIYF.

The chain couples TRBV28 to TRBJ2-2, with D perhaps TRBD2 (5 bases). Trimming took off 3 bases at V and 1 base at J, with 9 bases between the two ends. CDR1 and CDR2 from the germline V gene are MDHEN and SYDVKM. The CDR3 consists of 15 residues. For the CDR3, the DNA is TGTGCCAGCAGTTTTCTAGCCAGGAACACCGGGGAGCTGTTTTTT. Translated, it gives CASSFLARNTGELFF.

The chain is built from TRBV11-3 and TRBJ1-2, with 8 bases identical to TRBD1. Per germline, CDR1 SGHNT and CDR2 YENEEA. The CDR3 sequence is 15 residues long. After removal of 4 bases from V and 4 bases from J, the junction contained 8 bases not matched to a gene. CDR3 DNA sequence: TGTGCCAGCAGCTCCCCCGGGACAGGACTCTATGGCTACACCTTC. Protein: CASSSPGTGLYGYTF.